This T cell receptor (beta chain) was captured in a study of blood T cell repertoires in COVID-19. Here immunoSEQ multiplex PCR was the method, and the copy in TCRdb shows in-frame clones only, minus some. The sample holds 200,000 to 300,000 clones, 80% to 90% seen once. Per germline, CDR1 MGHRA and CDR2 YSYEKL. V trimming: 0 bases; J trimming: 5 bases; junction bases outside the gene matches: 13. The CDR3 is 18 amino acids. The study recruited people aged about 18 to 90 years across more than 20 US areas. Two negative PCRs, clearance, or symptom resolution characterized the recovered Cohort 3 donors.

Sequencing was performed on PBMCs or T cells enriched from blood (not recorded which). The rearrangement links TRBV4-1 to TRBJ2-7, with 10 bases matching TRBD2. The origin of this receptor is a woman aged 25 to 39 who had recovered from COVID-19. The CDR3 here is CASSQEALAGVVTHEQYF. In nucleotides, the CDR3 is TGCGCCAGCAGCCAAGAGGCCCTAGCGGGAGTCGTAACTCACGAGCAGTACTTC.